Sequencing of this T cell receptor (beta chain) was carried out in a study of blood T cell repertoires in COVID-19. Study-wide background: The analysed material was cDNA or gDNA that came from T cells, B-cell-depleted T cells, or PBMCs.

The germline gives CDR1 MNHEY, CDR2 SVGAGI. V gave up 10 bases and J gave up 0 bases, with 10 bases separating them. This CDR3 is 13 amino acids long. Seattle participants joined during active infection and were tracked over time. The data were produced by immunoSEQ multiplex PCR, yet TCRdb's version contains in-frame clones alone and is incomplete. The profile covers 270,000 or so clones, with about nine tenths appearing a single time and more than 9.5% taken by the ten largest. The clonotype was recovered from a woman aged 25 to 39 with COVID-19, enrolled during active disease. The rearrangement links TRBV6-5 to TRBJ1-3, with D maybe TRBD1 (6 bases). Sequenced input: peripheral blood. CDR3 coding DNA: TGTGCCACCAGGGGCTTCTCTGGAAACACCATATATTTT. This codes for CATRGFSGNTIYF.